The present TCR beta chain was sequenced within a study of blood T cells in healthy people across ages (dated by TCRdb to the mid-2010s). Broadly, across the study: In model experiments, template switching captured about one uniquely barcoded TCR beta cDNA molecule for every two T cells. To track age-related changes in TCR beta repertoire diversity, the study relied on deep sequencing normalized with unique cDNA molecular identifiers. The donors were split into four age groups: young (average 16 years), middle-aged (about 40), aged (about 62) and long-lived (roughly 86). Two additional independent replicas of 1 million unique cDNA reads from the same blood draw were analyzed for two donors (one aged 18 to 29 and one aged 80 or older). The paper's findings and limits, for the study overall: Estimates of total diversity based on one million sequenced T cells were regarded as lower bounds and as underestimates. Observed TCR beta diversity correlated strongly with the percentage of naive T cells measured by flow cytometry. Compared with the aged group, the long-lived group had more naive CD4+ T cells, fewer expanded clones and increased TCR diversity, suggesting age selection. Because donor CMV infection status was unknown, age-related changes in expanded clonotypes were potentially confounded. Observed TCR beta diversity per million T cells fell roughly linearly with age, and a significant reduction was already apparent by age roughly 41. Bulk unsorted PBMC profiling prevented conclusive comparison of naive and antigen-experienced compartments.

Trimming takes 3 bases off V and 2 bases off J; junction bases not matched to a gene: 2. The CDR3 goes from the cysteine to the phenylalanine over 14 residues. CDR3 DNA is the only sequence kept; it has 42 bases, read in frame from the first base. Looking up the germline V gene yields CDR1 SGHTA and CDR2 FQGNSA. Systemically healthy Caucasian individuals from Russia, 35 to 40 in total and aged about 6 to 95 years, were included as donors. Each donor gave roughly 11 milliliters of peripheral blood, drawn into EDTA-treated Vacutainer tubes. Ficoll-Paque density-gradient centrifugation was used to isolate PBMCs, with at least 6.5 million per sample. Trizol reagent was used to extract total RNA from PBMCs, with at least 5 micrograms per sample. For every donor, an aliquot of PBMCs went through flow cytometry to measure the percentages of naive CD45RAhigh/CD27high T cells. The library was made by 5' RACE. Sequencing took place on an Illumina HiSeq 2500. A second roughly 6 to 11 cycle PCR used a sample-barcoded 5' primer and a J-beta primer mix. Each TCR beta cDNA molecule received a unique molecular identifier from a template-switch 5' adaptor carrying 12 random nucleotides. Each sample yielded at least 3 million CDR3-containing paired-end reads. All of the RNA was converted into first-strand cDNA using the Mint cDNA synthesis kit, with a TRBC-specific oligonucleotide serving as the primer. Following uracil-DNA glycosylase treatment, a first 18-cycle PCR with universal primers M1SS and BC2_uni_R was performed on all cDNA. In the original analysis: For normalization, 1 million high-quality reads were randomly selected from each sample, with every read carrying a distinct molecular identifier. Reads sharing molecular identifiers were discarded rather than binned into consensus sequences. MiTCR, run with a Q25 quality threshold and the strictest error-elimination algorithm, handled CDR3 identification, clonotype clustering and error correction. A nonparametric unseen species model with Euler transformation was used to estimate lower-bound total TCR beta diversity. Starting from the raw public reads, TCRdb applied fastp trimming at Q25, assembled clones with MiXCR and retained in-frame beta chains. CDR3 protein sequences are deduplicated, and each keeps its most common genes and DNA. The V and J calls were not made by the authors but by TCRdb's processing. Present in this sample are 1 million or so distinct CDR3 sequences, under 30% of which were seen just once. The ten largest clones add up to around 0.75% of the sample.

This clonotype was observed a single time. Its antigen has not been determined. A much larger clone is a single base away; this may be a read error. The same data also went into a second study, on T cells of mothers and their children. The second study, in turn, reports: Nine systemically healthy Caucasian individuals, comprising three mothers and their six children, were included as donors. cDNA synthesis consumed the entire amount of extracted RNA, loaded at 1.5 ug RNA in each 15 ul reaction. In the second PCR, the M1S primer introduced both the sample barcodes and 2-4 random nucleotides. Over 9.5 million TCR beta CDR3 reads were obtained for each mother, and some 3.1 million reads were obtained for each child. In both related and unrelated pairs, thymic selection shapes the output of TCR recombination in a similar way, with inherited differences having only a minor effect. Normalized repertoire overlap was always slightly but never significantly higher in related than unrelated mother-child pairs. No persistent microchimeric T cell clones were found, with a detection sensitivity of 85 to 100 clones per million clonotypes. In the study, deep NGS was used to compare the TCR beta repertoires of mothers and children, and features distinguishing related mother-child pairs from unrelated individuals were sought. On average, the children were approximately 11 +/- 4 years old, while the mothers were roughly 36 +/- 4 years old. After adapters were ligated using NEBNext reagents, the libraries underwent 100+100 nt paired-end sequencing on an Illumina HiSeq 2000. To avoid cross-contamination, the mother libraries and the child libraries were prepared a month apart and sequenced in separate runs. For each donor, between 500,000 and 2,000,000 distinct TCR beta clonotypes were identified. Naive TCR beta clonotypes were estimated from low-frequency clonotypes matched to each donor's FACS-determined naive share, without sorting.

Recombination joined TRBV7-2 with TRBJ2-3; 7 bases in the junction line up with TRBD1. The specimen sequenced was blood. The origin of this receptor is a girl aged 2-15 years in good health. The CDR3 has the sequence CASSFDRVTDTQYF. At the DNA level, the sequence is TGTGCCAGCAGCTTCGACAGGGTCACAGATACGCAGTATTTT.